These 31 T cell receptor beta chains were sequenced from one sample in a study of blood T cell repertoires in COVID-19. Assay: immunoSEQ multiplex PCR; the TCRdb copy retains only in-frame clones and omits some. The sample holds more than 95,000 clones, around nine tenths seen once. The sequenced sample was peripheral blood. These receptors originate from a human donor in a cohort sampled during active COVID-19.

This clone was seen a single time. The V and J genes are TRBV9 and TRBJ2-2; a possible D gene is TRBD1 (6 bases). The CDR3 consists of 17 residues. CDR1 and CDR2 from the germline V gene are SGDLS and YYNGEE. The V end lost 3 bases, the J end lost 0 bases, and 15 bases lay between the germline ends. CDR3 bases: TGTGCCAGCAGCGCCCCCCTACGGGACACGAACACCGGGGAGCTGTTTTTT. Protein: CASSAPLRDTNTGELFF.

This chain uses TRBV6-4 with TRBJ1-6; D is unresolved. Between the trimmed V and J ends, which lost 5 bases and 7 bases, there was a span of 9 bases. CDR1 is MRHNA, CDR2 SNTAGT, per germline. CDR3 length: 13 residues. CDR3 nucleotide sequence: TGTGCCAGCAGTCCAGACATGAATTCACCCCTCCACTTT. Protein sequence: CASSPDMNSPLHF.

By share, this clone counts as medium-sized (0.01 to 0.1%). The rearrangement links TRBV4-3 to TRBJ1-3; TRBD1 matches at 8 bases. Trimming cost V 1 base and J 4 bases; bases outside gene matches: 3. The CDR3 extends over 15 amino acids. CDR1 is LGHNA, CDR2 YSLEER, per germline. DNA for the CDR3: TGCGCCAGCAGCCAAGGACAGGGGAGAGGAAACACCATATATTTT. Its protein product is CASSQGQGRGNTIYF.

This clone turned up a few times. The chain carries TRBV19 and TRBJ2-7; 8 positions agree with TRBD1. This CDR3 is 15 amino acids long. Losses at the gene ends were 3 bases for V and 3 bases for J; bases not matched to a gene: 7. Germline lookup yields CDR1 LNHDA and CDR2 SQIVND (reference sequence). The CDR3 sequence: CASSIVGQDYYEQYF. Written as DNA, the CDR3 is TGTGCCAGTAGTATCGTGGGACAGGACTACTACGAGCAGTACTTC.

DNA of the CDR3: TGTGCCAGCAGCGTAACTAGCGGGAGCACAGATACGCAGTATTTT. Translation: CASSVTSGSTDTQYF. This chain uses TRBV9 with TRBJ2-3; TRBD2 aligns across 9 bases. This CDR3 spans 15 amino acids. The germline CDR1 and CDR2 sequences are SGDLS and YYNGEE. V gave up 1 base and J gave up 0 bases; unmatched junction bases: 0.

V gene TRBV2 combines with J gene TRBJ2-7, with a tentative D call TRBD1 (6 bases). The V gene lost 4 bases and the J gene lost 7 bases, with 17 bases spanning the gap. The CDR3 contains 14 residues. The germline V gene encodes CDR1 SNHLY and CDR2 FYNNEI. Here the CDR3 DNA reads TGTGCCAGCAGTGGTCAGGGGTGGAATATGGAGCAGTACTTC. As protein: CASSGQGWNMEQYF.

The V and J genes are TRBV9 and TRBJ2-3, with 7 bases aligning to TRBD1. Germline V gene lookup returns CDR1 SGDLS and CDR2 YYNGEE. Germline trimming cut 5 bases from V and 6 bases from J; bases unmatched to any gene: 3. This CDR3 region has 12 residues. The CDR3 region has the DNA TGTGCCAGCAGTAAGGGACAGGATACGCAGTATTTT. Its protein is CASSKGQDTQYF.

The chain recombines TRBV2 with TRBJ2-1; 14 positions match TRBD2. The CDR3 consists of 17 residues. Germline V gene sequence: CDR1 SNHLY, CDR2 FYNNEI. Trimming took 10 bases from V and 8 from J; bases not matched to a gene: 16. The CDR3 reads CATPRTSGGSARDEQFF. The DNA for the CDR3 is TGTGCCACCCCCAGGACTAGCGGGGGGTCTGCCCGCGATGAGCAGTTCTTC.

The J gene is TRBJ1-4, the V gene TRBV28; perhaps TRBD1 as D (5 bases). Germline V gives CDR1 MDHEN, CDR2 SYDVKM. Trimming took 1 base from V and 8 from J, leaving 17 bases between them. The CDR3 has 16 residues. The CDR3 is CASSLSHRTNGEKLFF. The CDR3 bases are TGTGCCAGCAGTTTATCTCATCGGACAAATGGGGAAAAACTGTTTTTT.

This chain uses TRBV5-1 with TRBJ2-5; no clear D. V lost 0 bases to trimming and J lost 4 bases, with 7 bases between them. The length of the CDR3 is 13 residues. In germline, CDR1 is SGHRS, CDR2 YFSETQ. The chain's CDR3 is CASSLARAETQYF. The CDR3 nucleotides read TGCGCCAGCAGCTTGGCCCGAGCAGAGACCCAGTACTTC.

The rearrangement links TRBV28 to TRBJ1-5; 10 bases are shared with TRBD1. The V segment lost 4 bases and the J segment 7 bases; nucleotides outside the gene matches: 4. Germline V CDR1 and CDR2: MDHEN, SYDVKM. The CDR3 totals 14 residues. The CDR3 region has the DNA TGTGCCAGCAGTTCGACAGGGGGCGGGCAGCCCCAGCATTTT. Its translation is CASSSTGGGQPQHF.

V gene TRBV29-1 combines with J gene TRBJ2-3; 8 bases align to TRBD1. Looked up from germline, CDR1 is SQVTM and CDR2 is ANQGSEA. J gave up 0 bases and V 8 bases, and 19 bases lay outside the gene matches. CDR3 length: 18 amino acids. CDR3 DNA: TGCAGCACAATAGGCGGCAGGGGGCGGATGGGAAGCACAGATACGCAGTATTTT. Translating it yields CSTIGGRGRMGSTDTQYF.

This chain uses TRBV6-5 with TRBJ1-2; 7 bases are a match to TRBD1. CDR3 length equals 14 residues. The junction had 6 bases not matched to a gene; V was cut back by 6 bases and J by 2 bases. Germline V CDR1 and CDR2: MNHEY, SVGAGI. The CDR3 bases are TGTGCCAGCAGGCGGGACAGAACGAACTATGGCTACACCTTC. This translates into CASRRDRTNYGYTF.

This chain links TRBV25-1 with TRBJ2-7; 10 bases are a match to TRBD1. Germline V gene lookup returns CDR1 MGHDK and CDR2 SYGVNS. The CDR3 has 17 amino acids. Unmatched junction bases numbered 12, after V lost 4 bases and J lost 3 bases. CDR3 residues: CASSAPSPRDRGYEQYF. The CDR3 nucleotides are TGTGCCAGCAGTGCCCCCTCTCCCCGGGACAGGGGCTACGAGCAGTACTTC.

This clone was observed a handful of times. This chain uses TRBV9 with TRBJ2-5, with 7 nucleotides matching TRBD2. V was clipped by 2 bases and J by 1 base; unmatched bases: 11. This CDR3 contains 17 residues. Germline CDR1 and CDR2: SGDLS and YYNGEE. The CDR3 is CASSVGLLQTRQETQYF. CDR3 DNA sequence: TGTGCCAGCAGCGTGGGACTACTCCAAACCCGCCAAGAGACCCAGTACTTC.

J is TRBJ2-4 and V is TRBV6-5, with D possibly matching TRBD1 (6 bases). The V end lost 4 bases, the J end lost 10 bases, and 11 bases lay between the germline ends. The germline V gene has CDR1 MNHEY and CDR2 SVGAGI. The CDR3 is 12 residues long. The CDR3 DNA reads TGTGCCAGCAGTTCTACAGGGTCAATTCAGTACTTC. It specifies CASSSTGSIQYF.

This chain's CDR3 is CASSHGTGGYGYTF. The CDR3 DNA is TGTGCCAGCAGCCATGGGACAGGTGGATATGGCTACACCTTC. The chain employs TRBV7-2 and TRBJ1-2; 8 nucleotides align to TRBD1. J lost 5 bases, V lost 5 bases, and 7 bases had no gene match. Germline V gene sequence: CDR1 SGHTA, CDR2 FQGNSA. The CDR3 covers 14 residues.

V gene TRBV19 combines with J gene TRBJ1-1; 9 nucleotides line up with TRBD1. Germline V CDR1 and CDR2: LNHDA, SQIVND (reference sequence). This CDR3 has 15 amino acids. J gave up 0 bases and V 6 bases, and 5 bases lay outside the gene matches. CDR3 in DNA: TGTGCCAGTAGAAAGGGACAGGGTATGAACACTGAAGCTTTCTTT. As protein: CASRKGQGMNTEAFF.

The CDR3 sequence is CASTSSGNTIYF. The CDR3 coding sequence is TGTGCCAGCACCTCCTCTGGAAACACCATATATTTT. This chain connects TRBV28 to TRBJ1-3, with D uncertain. This CDR3 contains 12 residues. Germline-derived CDR1 and CDR2 are MDHEN and SYDVKM. Trimming took off 7 bases at V and 0 bases at J, with 4 bases between the two ends. Based on the CDR3 plus reference TRBV28 and TRBJ1-3, the full variable domain is DVKVTQSSRYLVKRTGEKVFLECVQDMDHENMFWYRQDPGLGLRLIYFSYDVKMKEKGDIPEGYSVSREKKERFSLILESASTNQTSMYLCASTSSGNTIYFGEGSWLTVV.

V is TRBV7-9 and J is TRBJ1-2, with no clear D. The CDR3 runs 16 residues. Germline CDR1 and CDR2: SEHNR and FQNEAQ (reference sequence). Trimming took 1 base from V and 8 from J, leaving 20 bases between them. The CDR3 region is CASSLGQPLGTGGYTF. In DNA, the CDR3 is TGTGCCAGCAGCTTAGGTCAACCCCTAGGTACGGGGGGCTACACCTTC.

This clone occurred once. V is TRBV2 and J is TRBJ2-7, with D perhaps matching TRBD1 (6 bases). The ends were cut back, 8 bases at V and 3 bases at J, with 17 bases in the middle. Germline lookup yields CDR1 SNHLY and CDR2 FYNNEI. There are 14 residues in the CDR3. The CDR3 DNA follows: TGTGCCAGCGCCTTGCAAAACAGGGACTACGAGCAGTACTTC. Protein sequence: CASALQNRDYEQYF. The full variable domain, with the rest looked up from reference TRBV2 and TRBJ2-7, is EPEVTQTPSHQVTQMGQEVILRCVPISNHLYFYWYRQILGQKVEFLVSFYNNEISEKSEIFDDQFSVERPDGSNFTLKIRSTKLEDSAMYFCASALQNRDYEQYFGPGTRLTVT.

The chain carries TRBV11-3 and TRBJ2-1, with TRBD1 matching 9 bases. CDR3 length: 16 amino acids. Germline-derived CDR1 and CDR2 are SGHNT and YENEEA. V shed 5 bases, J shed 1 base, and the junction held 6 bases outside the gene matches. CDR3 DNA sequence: TGTGCCAGCAGCCAACGACAGGGGGGTTCCTACAATGAGCAGTTCTTC. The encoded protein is CASSQRQGGSYNEQFF.

The CDR3 loop reads CASSFSNEQFF. CDR3 DNA: TGTGCCAGCAGTTTTAGCAATGAGCAGTTCTTC. The J gene is TRBJ2-1, the V gene TRBV12-3 or TRBV12-4, with D uncertain. CDR3 length: 11 amino acids. The V gene lost 3 bases and the J gene lost 6 bases, with 3 bases spanning the gap.

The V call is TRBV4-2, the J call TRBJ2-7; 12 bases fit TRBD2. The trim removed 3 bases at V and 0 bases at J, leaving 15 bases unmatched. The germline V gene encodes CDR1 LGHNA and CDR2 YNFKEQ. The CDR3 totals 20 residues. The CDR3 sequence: CASSHGLAVLAGGSSYEQYF. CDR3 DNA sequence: TGTGCCAGCAGCCATGGTTTAGCCGTACTAGCGGGGGGTAGCTCCTACGAGCAGTACTTC.

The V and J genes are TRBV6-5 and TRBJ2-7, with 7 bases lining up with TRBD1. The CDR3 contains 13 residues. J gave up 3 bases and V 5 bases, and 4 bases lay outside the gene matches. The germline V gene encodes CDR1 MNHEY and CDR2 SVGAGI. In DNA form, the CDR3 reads TGTGCCAGCAGTCGGGACAGCCTCTACGAGCAGTACTTC. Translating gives CASSRDSLYEQYF.

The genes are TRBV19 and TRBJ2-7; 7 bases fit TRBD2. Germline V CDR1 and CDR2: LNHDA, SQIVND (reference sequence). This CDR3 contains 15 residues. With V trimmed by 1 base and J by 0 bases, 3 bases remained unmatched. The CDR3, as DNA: TGTGCCAGTAGTATAGCTGGCGGGAGCTCCTACGAGCAGTACTTC. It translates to CASSIAGGSSYEQYF.

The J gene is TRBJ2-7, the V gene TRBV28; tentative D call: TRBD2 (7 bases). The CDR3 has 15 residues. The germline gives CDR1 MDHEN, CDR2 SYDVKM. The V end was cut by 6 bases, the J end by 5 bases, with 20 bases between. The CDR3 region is CASSLGGGASHEQYF. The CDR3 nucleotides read TGTGCCAGCAGCCTCGGAGGGGGGGCGTCTCACGAGCAGTACTTC.

Here the CDR3 reads CASSVPNQGSTSGANVLTF. The CDR3 region has the DNA TGTGCCAGCAGCGTTCCTAATCAGGGCTCCACCTCTGGGGCCAACGTCCTGACTTTC. The rearrangement joins TRBV9 to TRBJ2-6; tentatively, D is TRBD1 (5 bases). CDR1 is SGDLS, CDR2 YYNGEE, per germline. The CDR3 consists of 19 residues. V lost 2 bases to trimming and J lost 0 bases, with 18 bases between them. Full variable domain (missing parts from reference TRBV9 and TRBJ2-6): DSGVTQTPKHLITATGQRVTLRCSPRSGDLSVYWYQQSLDQGLQFLIQYYNGEERAKGNILERFSAQQFPDLHSELNLSSLELGDSALYFCASSVPNQGSTSGANVLTFGAGSRLTVL.

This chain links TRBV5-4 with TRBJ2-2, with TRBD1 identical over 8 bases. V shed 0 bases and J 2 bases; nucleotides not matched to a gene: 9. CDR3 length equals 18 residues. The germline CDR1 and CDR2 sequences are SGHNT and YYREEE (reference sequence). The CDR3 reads CASSLVGLGQENTGELFF. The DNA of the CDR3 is TGTGCCAGCAGCTTGGTTGGTCTGGGACAGGAAAACACCGGGGAGCTGTTTTTT.

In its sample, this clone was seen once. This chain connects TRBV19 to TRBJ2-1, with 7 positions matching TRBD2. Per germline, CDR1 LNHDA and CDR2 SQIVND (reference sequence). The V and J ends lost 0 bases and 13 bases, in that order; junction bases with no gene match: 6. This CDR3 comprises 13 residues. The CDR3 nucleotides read TGTGCCAGTAGTATAGATCCGGGGGGTAGACAGTTCTTC. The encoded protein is CASSIDPGGRQFF. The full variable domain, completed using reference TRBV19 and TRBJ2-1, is DGGITQSPKYLFRKEGQNVTLSCEQNLNHDAMYWYRQDPGQGLRLIYYSQIVNDFQKGDIAEGYSVSREKKESFPLTVTSAQKNPTAFYLCASSIDPGGRQFFGPGTRLTVL.

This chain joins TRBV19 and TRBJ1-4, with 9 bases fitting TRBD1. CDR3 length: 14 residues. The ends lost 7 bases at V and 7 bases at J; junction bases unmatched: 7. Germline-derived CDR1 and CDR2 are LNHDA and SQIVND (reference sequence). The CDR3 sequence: CASTQTGGGEKLFF. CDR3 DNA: TGTGCCAGTACCCAAACAGGGGGCGGTGAAAAACTGTTTTTT.